Listed below are T cell receptor beta chains from one sample, sequenced in a study of cytomegalovirus exposure and HLA in healthy donors. Only in-frame clones appear in the TCRdb table, and some are missing; sequencing was by immunoSEQ multiplex PCR. The sample contains about 140,000 clones, about 90% of which appear only once. The specimen sequenced was PBMCs. These receptor sequences come from a woman aged 18-35 years in good health and CMV-seropositive. Each CDR3 is given with its conserved first and last residue. D genes are given only for firm matches. Clone size, where shown, is once, few, many, or a class for clones that have expanded.

V gene,J gene,clone size,D gene,CDR3 length,CDR3 DNA,CDR3 protein
TRBV4-3,TRBJ2-4,.,.,16,TGCGCCAGCAGCCCCCTAACCCCGAGGGCCAAAAACATTCAGTACTTC,CASSPLTPRAKNIQYF
TRBV18,TRBJ2-5,.,.,13,TGTGCCAGCTCACCACCCAGTCAAGAGACCCAGTACTTC,CASSPPSQETQYF
TRBV27,TRBJ1-2,.,.,13,TGTGCCAGCAGTTTAACTGTAAACTATGGCTACACCTTC,CASSLTVNYGYTF
TRBV20-1,TRBJ1-1,few,.,11,TGCAGTGCCCGGGTCCTTACTGAAGCTTTCTTT,CSARVLTEAFF
TRBV7-8,TRBJ2-7,.,TRBD2,16,TGTGCCAGCAGCTTAGACGGGCGGGAGCCCTCCTACGAGCAGTACTTC,CASSLDGREPSYEQYF
TRBV7-3,TRBJ2-7,once,TRBD2,14,TGTGCCAGCAGCTTAAGTGGGACTAACTACGAGCAGTACTTC,CASSLSGTNYEQYF
TRBV7-9,TRBJ2-1,.,TRBD1,15,TGTGCCAGCAGCTCCTGGACAGGGGGATACAATGAGCAGTTCTTC,CASSSWTGGYNEQFF
TRBV6-1,TRBJ2-7,.,TRBD1,14,TGTGCCAGCAGTGAAGGGGACAGCTCCTACGAGCAGTACTTC,CASSEGDSSYEQYF
TRBV5-4,TRBJ2-5,.,.,14,TGTGCCAGCAGCTCCCCTGCTCTCCAGGAGACCCAGTACTTC,CASSSPALQETQYF
TRBV5-4,TRBJ2-3,.,.,15,TGTGCCAGCAGCTTGGGACAGAGAGCCGAAGATACGCAGTATTTT,CASSLGQRAEDTQYF
TRBV28,TRBJ2-3,.,.,17,TGTGCCAGCAGTTTTCGCCCGGACCTAAGTGGGGTGGGAGGGCAGTATTTT,CASSFRPDLSGVGGQYF
TRBV7-2,TRBJ2-2,.,.,16,TGTGCCAGCAGCTACTCCGGGACAACCTACACCGGGGAGCTGTTTTTT,CASSYSGTTYTGELFF
TRBV29-1,TRBJ1-2,.,.,13,TGCAGCGTTGATTTTCTACTGTACTATGGCTACACCTTC,CSVDFLLYYGYTF
TRBV25-1,TRBJ2-7,.,TRBD2,14,TGTGCCAGCAGTTTCGGACTAGCGGGTTCCGAGCAGTACTTC,CASSFGLAGSEQYF
TRBV11-1,TRBJ2-7,.,TRBD2,15,TGTGCCAGCAGCTTTAGCGGGATAGGAACCTACGAGCAGTACTTC,CASSFSGIGTYEQYF
TRBV5-1,TRBJ2-1,once,.,14,TGCGCCAGCAGCTTGGTACAGCCCAACAATGAGCAGTTCTTC,CASSLVQPNNEQFF
TRBV5-5,TRBJ1-1,.,.,13,TGTGCCAGCAGCGAACAGGTTAGCACTGAAGCTTTCTTT,CASSEQVSTEAFF
TRBV10-3,TRBJ1-5,.,.,16,TGTGCCATCAGTGAGTCAGAGGGATGGGGCAATCAGCCCCAGCATTTT,CAISESEGWGNQPQHF
TRBV2,TRBJ2-3,.,.,16,TGTGCCAGCACGAAGGACTATACGACTAGCACAGATACGCAGTATTTT,CASTKDYTTSTDTQYF
TRBV4-2,TRBJ2-7,few,.,15,TGTGCCAGCAGCCAAGATGTCGGCGGGCTCGGAGAGCAGTACTTC,CASSQDVGGLGEQYF
TRBV28,TRBJ1-5,.,TRBD1,20,TGTGCCAGCAGACCCCGTCCGACAGGGCCACGCTTCGTTGGCAATCAGCCCCAGCATTTT,CASRPRPTGPRFVGNQPQHF
TRBV19,TRBJ1-5,few,.,13,TGTGCCAGTAGTATGCGGGGGAATCAGCCCCAGCATTTT,CASSMRGNQPQHF
TRBV7-9,TRBJ1-2,.,.,15,TGTGCCAGCAGCCCCCCCGCCAGGGGTGCTTATGGCTACACCTTC,CASSPPARGAYGYTF
TRBV6-1,TRBJ2-1,.,.,13,TGTGCCAGCAGTGAATATCAAGCTAGCTTTGGGCTCTTC,CASSEYQASFGLF
TRBV28,TRBJ1-4,.,TRBD1,15,TGTGCCAGCAGTTTACCGCAGGGGGCGCGGGAAAAACTGTTTTTT,CASSLPQGAREKLFF
TRBV10-3,TRBJ2-3,.,TRBD2,14,TGTGCCATCGGGTTAGCGGGGGGCTTTCGAACGCAGTATTTT,CAIGLAGGFRTQYF
TRBV28,TRBJ1-5,.,TRBD1,15,TGTGCCAGCAGTAGGGACAGGGCGGCATATCAGCCCCAGCATTTT,CASSRDRAAYQPQHF
TRBV6-1,TRBJ2-5,.,.,12,TGTGCCAGCAGTGAAATTCGGGAGACCCAGTACTTC,CASSEIRETQYF
TRBV6-1,TRBJ1-5,once,TRBD1,15,TGTGCCAGCACTACAGGGTTCGACAGGGATCAGCCCCAGCATTTT,CASTTGFDRDQPQHF
TRBV5-4,TRBJ1-6,.,.,14,TGTGCCAGCAGCCCGGAGATTCATAATTCACCCCTCCACTTT,CASSPEIHNSPLHF